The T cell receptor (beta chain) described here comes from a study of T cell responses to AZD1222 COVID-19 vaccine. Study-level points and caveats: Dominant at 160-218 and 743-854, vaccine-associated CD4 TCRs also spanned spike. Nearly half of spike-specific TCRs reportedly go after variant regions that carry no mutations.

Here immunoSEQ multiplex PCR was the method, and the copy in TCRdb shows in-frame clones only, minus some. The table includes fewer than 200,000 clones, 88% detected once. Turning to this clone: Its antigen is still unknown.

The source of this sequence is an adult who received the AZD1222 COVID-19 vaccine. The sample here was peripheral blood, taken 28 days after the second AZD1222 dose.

CDR3 loop: CASSISGTDQPQHF. The DNA for the CDR3 is TGTGCCAGTAGTATCTCGGGGACAGATCAGCCCCAGCATTTT. The V call is TRBV19, the J call TRBJ1-5; 7 bases fit TRBD1. Losses at the gene ends were 3 bases for V and 5 bases for J; bases not matched to a gene: 4. Germline V gene lookup returns CDR1 LNHDA and CDR2 SQIVND (reference sequence). This CDR3 has 14 residues.